This entry concerns a single T cell receptor beta chain. TRB rearrangements were amplified by touch-down multiplex PCR with mixed TRB-A/B primers. TCRdb processed the multiplex PCR reads again and assigns one entry to each CDR3 protein, with no DNA. This listing includes about 8,400 distinct CDR3 sequences. The V gene's germline CDR1 is LNHDA and CDR2 SQIVND (reference sequence). CDR3 length: 15 amino acids. The sample comes from a study of T cell clusters in autoimmune cytopenias. Each sample's input was about 250 ng genomic DNA, 38,000 or so genome equivalents. The gene calls are TRBV19 and TRBJ1-5; there is no DNA to check the TCRdb D call of TRBD1. The sequencing sample was made of peripheral blood. This clonotype was obtained from a human donor with an autoimmune cytopenia or autoimmune hepatitis (not recorded which). CDR3 sequence: CASSARGFGNQPQHF.